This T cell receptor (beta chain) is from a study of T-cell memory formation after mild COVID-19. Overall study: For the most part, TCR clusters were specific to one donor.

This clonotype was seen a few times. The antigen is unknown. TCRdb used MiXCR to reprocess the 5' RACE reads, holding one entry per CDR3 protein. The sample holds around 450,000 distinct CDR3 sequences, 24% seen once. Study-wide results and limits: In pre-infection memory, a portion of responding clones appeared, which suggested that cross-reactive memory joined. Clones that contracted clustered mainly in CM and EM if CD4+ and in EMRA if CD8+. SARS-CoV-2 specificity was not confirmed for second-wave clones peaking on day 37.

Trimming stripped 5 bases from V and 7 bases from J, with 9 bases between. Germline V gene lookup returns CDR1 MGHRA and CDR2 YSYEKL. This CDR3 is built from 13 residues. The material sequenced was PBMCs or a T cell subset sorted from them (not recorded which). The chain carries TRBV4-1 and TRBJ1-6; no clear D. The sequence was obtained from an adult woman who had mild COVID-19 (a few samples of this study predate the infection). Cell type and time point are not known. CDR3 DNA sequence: TGCGCCAGCAGCGCTGGACCGAATTCACCCCTCCACTTT. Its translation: CASSAGPNSPLHF.